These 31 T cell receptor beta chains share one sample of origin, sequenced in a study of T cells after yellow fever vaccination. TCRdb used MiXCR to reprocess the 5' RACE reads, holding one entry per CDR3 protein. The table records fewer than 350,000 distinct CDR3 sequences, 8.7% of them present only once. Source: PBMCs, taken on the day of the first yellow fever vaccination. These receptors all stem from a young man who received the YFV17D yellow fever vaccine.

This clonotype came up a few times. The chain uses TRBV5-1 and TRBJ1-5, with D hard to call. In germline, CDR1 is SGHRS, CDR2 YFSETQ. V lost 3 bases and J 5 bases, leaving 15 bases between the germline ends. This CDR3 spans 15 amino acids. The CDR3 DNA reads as TGCGCCAGCAGCTCCCAACCAGGCGAGGATCAGCCCCAGCATTTT. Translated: CASSSQPGEDQPQHF.

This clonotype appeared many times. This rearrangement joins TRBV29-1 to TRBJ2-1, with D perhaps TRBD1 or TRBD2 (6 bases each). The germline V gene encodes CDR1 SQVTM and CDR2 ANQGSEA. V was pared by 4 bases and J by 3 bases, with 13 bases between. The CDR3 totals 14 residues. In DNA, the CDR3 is TGCAGCGTTGGGTCCGGGGGCGGCTACAATGAGCAGTTCTTC. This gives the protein CSVGSGGGYNEQFF.

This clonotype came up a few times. The CDR3 sequence is CASSPSDLGTQYF. The CDR3 bases are TGTGCCAGCAGCCCCTCCGACCTGGGGACGCAGTATTTT. The chain carries TRBV7-2 and TRBJ2-3; D unresolved. In germline, CDR1 is SGHTA, CDR2 FQGNSA. The CDR3 sequence is 13 residues long. V was cut by 5 bases and J by 9 bases, with 15 bases left in between.

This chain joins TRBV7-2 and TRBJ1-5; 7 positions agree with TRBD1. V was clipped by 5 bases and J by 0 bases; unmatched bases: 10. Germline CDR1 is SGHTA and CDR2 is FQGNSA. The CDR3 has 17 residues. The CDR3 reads CASSKVPGQYSNQPQHF. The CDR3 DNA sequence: TGTGCCAGCAGCAAAGTCCCGGGACAGTATAGCAATCAGCCCCAGCATTTT.

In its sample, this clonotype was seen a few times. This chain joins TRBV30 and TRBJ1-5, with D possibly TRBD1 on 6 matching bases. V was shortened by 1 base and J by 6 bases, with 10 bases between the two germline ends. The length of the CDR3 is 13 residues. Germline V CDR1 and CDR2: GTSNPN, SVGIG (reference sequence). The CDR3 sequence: CAWSATRGQPQHF. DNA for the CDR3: TGTGCCTGGAGTGCAACCAGGGGTCAGCCCCAGCATTTT.

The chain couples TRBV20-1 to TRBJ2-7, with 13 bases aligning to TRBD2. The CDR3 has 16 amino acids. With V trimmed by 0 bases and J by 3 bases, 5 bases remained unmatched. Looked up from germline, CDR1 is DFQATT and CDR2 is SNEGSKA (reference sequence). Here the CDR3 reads CSARDGTSGVHYEQYF. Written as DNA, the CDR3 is TGCAGTGCTAGAGATGGGACTAGCGGGGTTCACTACGAGCAGTACTTC.

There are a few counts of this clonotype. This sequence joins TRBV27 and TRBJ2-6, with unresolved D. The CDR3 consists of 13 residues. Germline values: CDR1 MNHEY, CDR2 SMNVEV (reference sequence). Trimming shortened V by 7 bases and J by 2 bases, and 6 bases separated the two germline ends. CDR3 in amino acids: CASKITGANVLTF. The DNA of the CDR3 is TGTGCCAGCAAGATAACTGGGGCCAACGTCCTGACTTTC.

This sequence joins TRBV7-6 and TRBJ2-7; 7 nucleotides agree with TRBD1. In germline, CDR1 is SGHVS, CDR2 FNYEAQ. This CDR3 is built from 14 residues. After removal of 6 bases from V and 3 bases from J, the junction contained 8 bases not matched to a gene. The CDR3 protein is CASRKPGQFYEQYV. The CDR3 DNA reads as TGTGCCAGCAGAAAACCGGGACAGTTCTACGAGCAGTACGTC.

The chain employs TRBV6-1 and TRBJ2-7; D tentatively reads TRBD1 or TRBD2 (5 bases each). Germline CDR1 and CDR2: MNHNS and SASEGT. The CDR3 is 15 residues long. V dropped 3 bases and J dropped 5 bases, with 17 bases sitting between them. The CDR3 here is CASSDPWGYAHEQYF. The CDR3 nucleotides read TGTGCCAGCAGTGACCCCTGGGGGTATGCCCACGAGCAGTACTTC.

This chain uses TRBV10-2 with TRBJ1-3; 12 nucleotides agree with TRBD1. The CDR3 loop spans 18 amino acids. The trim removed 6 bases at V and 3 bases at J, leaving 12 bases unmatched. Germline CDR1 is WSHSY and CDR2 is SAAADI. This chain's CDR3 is CASRSGTGGLSGGNTIYF. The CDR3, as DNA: TGCGCCAGCAGGTCCGGGACAGGGGGCCTCTCGGGTGGAAACACCATATATTTT.

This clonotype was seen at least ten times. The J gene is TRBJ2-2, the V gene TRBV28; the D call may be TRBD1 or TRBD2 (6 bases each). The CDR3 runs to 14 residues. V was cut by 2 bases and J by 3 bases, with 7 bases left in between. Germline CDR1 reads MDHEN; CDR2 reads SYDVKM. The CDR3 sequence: CASSLRGDTGELFF. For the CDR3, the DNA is TGTGCCAGCAGTTTAAGGGGGGACACCGGGGAGCTGTTTTTT.

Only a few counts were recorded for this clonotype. CDR3 in DNA: TGTGCCAGCAGCATGGACAGGGAGCAGCCCCAGCATTTT. This gives the protein CASSMDREQPQHF. This chain joins TRBV6-2 or TRBV6-3 and TRBJ1-5; 8 bases align to TRBD1. The V gene end was trimmed by 6 bases and the J gene end by 7 bases; junction bases not matched to a gene: 5. Germline lookup yields CDR1 MNHEY and CDR2 SVGEGT. The CDR3 is 13 amino acids.

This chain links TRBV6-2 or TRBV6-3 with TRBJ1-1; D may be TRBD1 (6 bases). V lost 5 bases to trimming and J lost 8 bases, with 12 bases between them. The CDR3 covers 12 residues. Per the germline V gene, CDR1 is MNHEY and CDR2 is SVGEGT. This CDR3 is CASSKGGREAFF. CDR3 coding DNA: TGTGCCAGCAGTAAGGGGGGCAGAGAAGCTTTCTTT.

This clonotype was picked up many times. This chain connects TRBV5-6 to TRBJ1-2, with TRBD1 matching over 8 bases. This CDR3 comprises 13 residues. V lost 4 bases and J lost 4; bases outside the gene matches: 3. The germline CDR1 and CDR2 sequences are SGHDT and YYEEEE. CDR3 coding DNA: TGTGCCAGCAGCCTGGACAGGGCCTATGGCTACACCTTC. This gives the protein CASSLDRAYGYTF.

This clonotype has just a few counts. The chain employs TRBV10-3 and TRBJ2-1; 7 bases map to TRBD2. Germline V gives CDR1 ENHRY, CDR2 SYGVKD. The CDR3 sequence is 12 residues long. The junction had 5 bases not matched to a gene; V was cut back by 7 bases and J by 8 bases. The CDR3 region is CAITPGRDEQFF. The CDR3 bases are TGTGCCATCACCCCGGGGAGGGATGAGCAGTTCTTC.

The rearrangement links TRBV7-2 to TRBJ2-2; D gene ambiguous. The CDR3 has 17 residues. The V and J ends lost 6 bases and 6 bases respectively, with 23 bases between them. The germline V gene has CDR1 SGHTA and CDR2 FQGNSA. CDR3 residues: CASSPLGPARSAGELFF. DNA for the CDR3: TGTGCCAGCAGTCCCCTGGGTCCAGCTAGGTCCGCCGGGGAGCTGTTTTTT.

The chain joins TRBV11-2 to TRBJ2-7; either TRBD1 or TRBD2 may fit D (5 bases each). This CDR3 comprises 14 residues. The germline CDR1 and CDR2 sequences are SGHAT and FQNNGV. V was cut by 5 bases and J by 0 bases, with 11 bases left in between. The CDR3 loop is CASSPRDGSYEQYF. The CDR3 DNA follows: TGTGCCAGCAGCCCAAGGGACGGCTCCTACGAGCAGTACTTC.

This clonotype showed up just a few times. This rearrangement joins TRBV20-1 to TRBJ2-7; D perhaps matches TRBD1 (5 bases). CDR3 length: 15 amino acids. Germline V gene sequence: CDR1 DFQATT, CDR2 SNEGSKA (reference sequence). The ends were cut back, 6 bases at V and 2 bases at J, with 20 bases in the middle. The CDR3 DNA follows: TGCAGTGCAAGCGCCACAGGACGGCAGCCCTACGAGCAGTACGTC. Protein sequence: CSASATGRQPYEQYV.

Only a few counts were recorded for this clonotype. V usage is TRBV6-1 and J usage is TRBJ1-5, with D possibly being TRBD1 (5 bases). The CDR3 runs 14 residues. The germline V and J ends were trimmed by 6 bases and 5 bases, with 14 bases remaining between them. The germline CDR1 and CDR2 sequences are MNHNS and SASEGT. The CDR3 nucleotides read TGTGCCAGCAGCAGCAGGGTTACCGATCAGCCCCAGCATTTT. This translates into CASSSRVTDQPQHF.

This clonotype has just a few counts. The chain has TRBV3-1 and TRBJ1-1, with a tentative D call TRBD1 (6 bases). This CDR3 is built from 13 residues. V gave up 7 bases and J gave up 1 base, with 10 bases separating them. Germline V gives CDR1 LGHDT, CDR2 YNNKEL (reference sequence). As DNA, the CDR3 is TGTGCCAGCATCCTACAGGGGAACACTGAAGCTTTCTTT. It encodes CASILQGNTEAFF.

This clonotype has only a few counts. CDR3 DNA sequence: TGTGCCAGCAGCTCACCACAGGGATCGATCCCTGAAGCTTTCTTT. This sequence encodes CASSSPQGSIPEAFF. V and J are TRBV7-8 and TRBJ1-1; TRBD1 is a possible D gene (6 bases). The V and J ends lost 4 bases and 6 bases respectively, with 18 bases between them. Germline V gene sequence: CDR1 SGHVS, CDR2 FQNEAQ. The CDR3 runs 15 residues.

The CDR3 loop is CASSYQGPNTGELFF. For the CDR3, the DNA is TGTGCCAGCAGTTACCAAGGGCCTAACACCGGGGAGCTGTTTTTT. V usage is TRBV6-5 and J usage is TRBJ2-2; D is unclear. Germline V gene sequence: CDR1 MNHEY, CDR2 SVGAGI. Trimming stripped 2 bases from V and 2 bases from J, with 9 bases between. This CDR3 is built from 15 residues.

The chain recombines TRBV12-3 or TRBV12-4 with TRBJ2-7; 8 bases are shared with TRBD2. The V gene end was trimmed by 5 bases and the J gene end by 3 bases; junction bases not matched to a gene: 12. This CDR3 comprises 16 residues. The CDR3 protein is CASSPGGRTGSYEQYF. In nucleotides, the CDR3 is TGTGCCAGCAGTCCGGGAGGGCGGACTGGGAGCTACGAGCAGTACTTC.

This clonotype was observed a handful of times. Written as DNA, the CDR3 is TGTGCCAGCAGCAAAAGAATAGCAGAGACTGACCTCTCCTACGAGCAGTACGTC. It encodes CASSKRIAETDLSYEQYV. The chain carries TRBV21-1 and TRBJ2-7. TRBV21-1 is flagged as a pseudogene. The CDR3 runs to 18 residues.

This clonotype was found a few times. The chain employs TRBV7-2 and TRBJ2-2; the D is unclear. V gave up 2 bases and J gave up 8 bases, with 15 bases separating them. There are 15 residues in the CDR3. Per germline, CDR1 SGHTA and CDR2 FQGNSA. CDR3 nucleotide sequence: TGTGCCAGCAGCTTAAGCCAGGCCTTCGGGGGGGAGCTGTTTTTT. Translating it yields CASSLSQAFGGELFF.

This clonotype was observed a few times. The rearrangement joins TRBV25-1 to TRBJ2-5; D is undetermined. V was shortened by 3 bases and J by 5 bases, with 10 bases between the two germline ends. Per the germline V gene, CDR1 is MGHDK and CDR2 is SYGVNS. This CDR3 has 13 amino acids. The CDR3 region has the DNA TGTGCCAGCAGTGATTCAGCTGTTGAGACCCAGTACTTC. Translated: CASSDSAVETQYF. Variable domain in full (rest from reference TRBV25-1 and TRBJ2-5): EADIYQTPRYLVIGTGKKITLECSQTMGHDKMYWYQQDPGMELHLIHYSYGVNSTEKGDLSSESTVSRIRTEHFPLTLESARPSHTSQYLCASSDSAVETQYFGPGTRLLVL.

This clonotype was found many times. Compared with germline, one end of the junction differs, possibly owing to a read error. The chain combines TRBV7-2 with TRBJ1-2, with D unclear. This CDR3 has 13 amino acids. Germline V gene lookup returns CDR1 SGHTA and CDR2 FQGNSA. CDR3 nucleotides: TGTGCCAGCAGCCTAGCAGCTAACTATGGCTACACCTTC. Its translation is CASSLAANYGYTF.

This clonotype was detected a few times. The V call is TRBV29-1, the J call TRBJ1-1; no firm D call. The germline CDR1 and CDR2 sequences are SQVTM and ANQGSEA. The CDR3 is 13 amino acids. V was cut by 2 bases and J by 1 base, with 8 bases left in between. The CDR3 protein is CSVERRQNTEAFF. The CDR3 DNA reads TGCAGCGTTGAACGCAGGCAGAACACTGAAGCTTTCTTT.

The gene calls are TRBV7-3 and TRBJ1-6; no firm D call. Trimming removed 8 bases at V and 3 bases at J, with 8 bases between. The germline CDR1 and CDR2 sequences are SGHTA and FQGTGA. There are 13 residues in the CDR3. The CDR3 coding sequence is TGTGCCAGCGCTGGGGACTATAATTCACCCCTCCACTTT. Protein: CASAGDYNSPLHF.

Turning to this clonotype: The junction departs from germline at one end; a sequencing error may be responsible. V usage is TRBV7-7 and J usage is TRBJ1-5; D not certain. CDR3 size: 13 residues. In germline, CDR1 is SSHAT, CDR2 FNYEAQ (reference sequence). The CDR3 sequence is CASSLNQDQPQHF. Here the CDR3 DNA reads TGTGCTAGCAGCTTGAACCAGGATCAGCCCCAGCATTTT.

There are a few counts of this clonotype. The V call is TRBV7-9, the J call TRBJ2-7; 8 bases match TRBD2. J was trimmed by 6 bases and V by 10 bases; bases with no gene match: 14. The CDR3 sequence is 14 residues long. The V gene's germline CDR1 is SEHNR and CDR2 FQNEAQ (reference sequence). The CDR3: CANSAPAGVGEQYF. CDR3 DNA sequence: TGTGCCAACTCGGCCCCAGCGGGGGTCGGCGAGCAGTACTTC.